The 27 T cell receptor beta chains in this list originate from one sample, sequenced in a study of T cell clonotyping in hematopoietic cell transplantation. The data were produced by immunoSEQ multiplex PCR, yet TCRdb's version contains in-frame clones alone and is incomplete. The table shows some 14,000 clones, with 90% to 95% occurring only once. Here the sequenced sample was PBMCs, taken 30 days after allogeneic stem cell transplant. These receptors came from a male patient aged 55-69 years who had an allogeneic stem cell transplant from an unrelated donor, so the T cells may come from the graft donor. Some clones in this sample may be carry-over from other donors' samples.

This chain connects TRBV28 to TRBJ2-7; 9 bases align to TRBD2. The CDR3 length is 15 residues. Germline lookup yields CDR1 MDHEN and CDR2 SYDVKM. The V segment lost 4 bases and the J segment 9 bases; nucleotides outside the gene matches: 13. For the CDR3, the DNA is TGTGCCAGCAGTTCGGGACTAGCTATCCTACGAGGGCAGTACTTC. Protein sequence: CASSSGLAILRGQYF.

V gene TRBV5-6 combines with J gene TRBJ2-1, with 9 bases lining up with TRBD1. Germline lookup yields CDR1 SGHDT and CDR2 YYEEEE. J gave up 3 bases and V 1 base, and 2 bases lay outside the gene matches. The CDR3 sequence is 15 residues long. The CDR3 reads CASSLRDRDYNEQFF. The DNA of the CDR3 is TGTGCCAGCAGCTTGCGGGACAGGGACTACAATGAGCAGTTCTTC.

The chain couples TRBV29-1 to TRBJ1-4; 10 bases fit TRBD1. Per the germline V gene, CDR1 is SQVTM and CDR2 is ANQGSEA. The CDR3 is 12 amino acids. V lost 7 bases and J lost 8; bases outside the gene matches: 4. DNA of the CDR3: TGCAGCGGGGGGACAGGGGAGGAAAAACTGTTTTTT. Protein product: CSGGTGEEKLFF.

This clone was seen a handful of times. This sequence joins TRBV10-3 and TRBJ2-2; D is unclear. With 3 bases removed from V and 6 bases from J, the gap between germline ends came to 2 bases. The CDR3 runs to 11 residues. Germline V CDR1 and CDR2: ENHRY, SYGVKD. The CDR3 is CAISEPGELFF. In nucleotides, the CDR3 is TGTGCCATCAGTGAACCCGGGGAGCTGTTTTTT.

The chain links TRBV19 to TRBJ2-1, with D possibly TRBD1 on 5 matching bases. V was cut by 3 bases and J by 0 bases, with 9 bases left in between. This CDR3 spans 15 amino acids. Per the germline V gene, CDR1 is LNHDA and CDR2 is SQIVND (reference sequence). CDR3 in amino acids: CASSIQGSSYNEQFF. The DNA of the CDR3 is TGTGCCAGTAGTATTCAGGGAAGCTCCTACAATGAGCAGTTCTTC. Supplemented by reference TRBV19 and TRBJ2-1, the full variable domain reads DGGITQSPKYLFRKEGQNVTLSCEQNLNHDAMYWYRQDPGQGLRLIYYSQIVNDFQKGDIAEGYSVSREKKESFPLTVTSAQKNPTAFYLCASSIQGSSYNEQFFGPGTRLTVL.

V and J are TRBV5-1 and TRBJ1-1, with a weak D call TRBD1 (5 bases). The germline gives CDR1 SGHRS, CDR2 YFSETQ. The CDR3 is 17 amino acids. The V and J ends lost 0 bases and 6 bases respectively, with 21 bases between them. The CDR3 nucleotides read TGCGCCAGCAGCTTGGCCGGAGGGGCTGGTGATTTAGCTGAAGCTTTCTTT. Its protein product is CASSLAGGAGDLAEAFF.

This clone was picked up one time. The CDR3 sequence: CASSLRQVPYEQYF. CDR3 bases: TGTGCCAGCAGCTTGAGGCAGGTTCCCTACGAGCAGTACTTC. This sequence joins TRBV5-8 and TRBJ2-7, with no clear D. Trimming shortened V by 1 base and J by 2 bases, and 10 bases separated the two germline ends. Germline loops: CDR1 SGHTS, CDR2 YDEGEE. The CDR3 runs to 14 residues.

The rearrangement joins TRBV30 to TRBJ1-1; D unresolved. The CDR3 loop spans 11 amino acids. Deletions cut 8 bases from V and 2 bases from J, with 9 bases between. In germline, CDR1 is GTSNPN, CDR2 SVGIG (reference sequence). The CDR3 reads CALDVNTEAFF. The CDR3 DNA reads TGTGCCCTCGATGTAAACACTGAAGCTTTCTTT.

This chain joins TRBV28 and TRBJ1-4; D uncertain. In germline, CDR1 is MDHEN, CDR2 SYDVKM. The CDR3 totals 16 residues. The V end lost 5 bases, the J end lost 0 bases, and 13 bases lay between the germline ends. The CDR3 coding sequence is TGTGCCAGCAGTGGGGTAGGACTAACAACTAATGAAAAACTGTTTTTT. Its translation: CASSGVGLTTNEKLFF.

V is TRBV6-5 and J is TRBJ1-1, with a possible D match to TRBD1 (6 bases). Trimming removed 4 bases from V and 11 bases from J, with 14 bases in between. Germline CDR1 and CDR2: MNHEY and SVGAGI. The CDR3 is made up of 12 amino acids. This chain's CDR3 is CASSFGTGLAFF. The CDR3 DNA is TGTGCCAGCAGTTTTGGTACAGGGTTGGCTTTCTTT.

The chain couples TRBV18 to TRBJ1-1; D is possibly TRBD1 (5 bases). Trimming left V 3 bases short and J 2 bases short, with 7 bases between. CDR3 length: 13 amino acids. Per germline, CDR1 KGHSH and CDR2 LQKENI. For the CDR3, the DNA is TGTGCCAGCTCACCGCAGGGAAACACTGAAGCTTTCTTT. The encoded protein is CASSPQGNTEAFF.

V usage is TRBV6-6 and J usage is TRBJ2-3; 8 bases are a match to TRBD1. The V segment lost 4 bases and the J segment 0 bases; nucleotides outside the gene matches: 3. Germline CDR1 reads MNHNY; CDR2 reads SVGAGI (reference sequence). The CDR3 sequence is 15 residues long. The CDR3 DNA sequence: TGTGCCAGCAGTTTGCGGACAGGGAGCACAGATACGCAGTATTTT. Translation: CASSLRTGSTDTQYF.

This rearrangement joins TRBV16 to TRBJ1-1; 7 nucleotides agree with TRBD1. V lost 2 bases, J lost 1 base, and 1 base stayed unmatched. CDR3 length equals 14 residues. Per germline, CDR1 KGHSY and CDR2 FQNENV. CDR3 DNA sequence: TGTGCCAGCAGCCAAAGGACAGGGAACACTGAAGCTTTCTTT. Amino acid sequence: CASSQRTGNTEAFF.

The CDR3 region is CASSLEGFGELFF. The CDR3 bases are TGTGCCAGCAGCTTGGAGGGCTTCGGGGAGCTGTTTTTT. The V gene is TRBV7-2, the J gene TRBJ2-2; D might be TRBD2 (6 bases). This CDR3 region has 13 residues. With 3 bases removed from V and 7 bases from J, the gap between germline ends came to 9 bases. From germline, CDR1 is SGHTA and CDR2 FQGNSA.

The J gene is TRBJ1-2, the V gene TRBV4-1, with a tentative D call TRBD1 (6 bases). V was pared by 1 base and J by 4 bases, with 19 bases between. CDR1 and CDR2 from the germline V gene are MGHRA and YSYEKL. This CDR3 spans 17 amino acids. CDR3 nucleotide sequence: TGCGCCAGCAGCCAAGCCCCGGGGGCCTCAGGCGGCTATGGCTACACCTTC. Translating gives CASSQAPGASGGYGYTF.

This chain links TRBV6-5 with TRBJ2-3, with D perhaps given as TRBD1 or TRBD2 (6 bases each). CDR1 is MNHEY, CDR2 SVGAGI, per germline. Trimming cost V 0 bases and J 2 bases, with 9 bases left between them. The CDR3 length is 15 residues. CDR3 sequence: CASSYSGGPTDTQYF. CDR3 bases: TGTGCCAGCAGTTACTCGGGGGGCCCCACAGATACGCAGTATTTT.

The chain has TRBV9 and TRBJ2-1; 10 bases fit TRBD2. V lost 0 bases to trimming and J lost 6 bases; unmatched junction nucleotides: 3. The germline gives CDR1 SGDLS, CDR2 YYNGEE. CDR3 size: 15 residues. As DNA, the CDR3 is TGTGCCAGCAGCGTAGACAGCGGGGGGGCCAATGAGCAGTTCTTC. Protein product: CASSVDSGGANEQFF.

The rearrangement links TRBV19 to TRBJ1-5; TRBD1 might be the D (6 bases). The CDR3 is made up of 16 amino acids. Germline CDR1 LNHDA, CDR2 SQIVND (reference sequence). Between the trimmed V and J ends, which lost 0 bases and 11 bases, there was a span of 20 bases. The CDR3 sequence: CASSIDVSYRASAQHF. The CDR3 coding sequence is TGTGCCAGTAGTATAGACGTCTCATACAGGGCATCGGCCCAGCATTTT.

This clone has only one observation. One junction end disagrees with the germline gene, perhaps due to a read error. This same CDR3 is encoded by further DNA sequences in the sample. The chain links TRBV5-6 to TRBJ1-2; TRBD1 aligns across 8 bases. CDR1 SGHDT and CDR2 YYEEEE come from the germline V gene. The CDR3 runs 16 residues. DNA of the CDR3: TGTGCCAGCAGCCGCCGGACAGGGAGTAAAAATGATGGCTATACCTTC. Encoded protein: CASSRRTGSKNDGYTF. The full variable domain, its missing parts supplied by reference TRBV5-6 and TRBJ1-2, is DAGVTQSPTHLIKTRGQQVTLRCSPKSGHDTVSWYQQALGQGPQFIFQYYEEEERQRGNFPDRFSGHQFPNYSSELNVNALLLGDSALYLCASSRRTGSKNDGYTFGSGTRLTVV.

J is TRBJ1-1 and V is TRBV9; D remains unclear. The V end lost 4 bases, the J end lost 1 base, and 11 bases lay between the germline ends. Germline V gene lookup returns CDR1 SGDLS and CDR2 YYNGEE. The CDR3 totals 14 residues. The CDR3 DNA follows: TGTGCCAGCAGCCTTAGAGCAGGGAACACTGAAGCTTTCTTT. Translating gives CASSLRAGNTEAFF.

The chain joins TRBV28 to TRBJ2-7, with 9 bases fitting TRBD1. The V segment lost 6 bases and the J segment 2 bases; nucleotides outside the gene matches: 2. This CDR3 contains 13 residues. CDR1 is MDHEN, CDR2 SYDVKM, per germline. The chain's CDR3 is CASRGQGTYEQYF. CDR3 DNA: TGTGCCAGCAGGGGACAGGGAACCTACGAGCAGTACTTC.

The chain joins TRBV6-5 to TRBJ2-7; D perhaps matches TRBD1 (5 bases). Germline V gene sequence: CDR1 MNHEY, CDR2 SVGAGI. V gave up 5 bases and J gave up 2 bases, with 16 bases separating them. CDR3 size: 15 residues. The CDR3 nucleotides read TGTGCCAGCAGTATGCAGGGAAGTTTTGCCTACGAGCAGTACTTC. It codes for CASSMQGSFAYEQYF.

This chain links TRBV4-3 with TRBJ2-5; D is perhaps TRBD2 (6 bases). Deletions cut 3 bases from V and 5 bases from J, with 13 bases between. This CDR3 is 14 amino acids long. Germline CDR1 LGHNA, CDR2 YSLEER. The CDR3, as DNA: TGCGCCAGCAGCCAGGTAGTTAGCGGCGAGACCCAGTACTTC. Translated: CASSQVVSGETQYF.

The chain joins TRBV7-9 to TRBJ1-1, with TRBD1 matching 9 bases. The germline V gene has CDR1 SEHNR and CDR2 FQNEAQ (reference sequence). V gave up 4 bases and J gave up 5 bases; unmatched junction bases: 5. The CDR3 totals 14 residues. The CDR3 DNA sequence: TGTGCCAGCAGCTGGAGGACAGGGGCAACTGAAGCTTTCTTT. Translation: CASSWRTGATEAFF.

This sequence joins TRBV5-4 and TRBJ2-7; 10 nucleotides align to TRBD1. The CDR3 length is 14 residues. The ends lost 5 bases at V and 1 base at J; junction bases unmatched: 3. The germline CDR1 and CDR2 sequences are SGHNT and YYREEE (reference sequence). The CDR3 DNA sequence: TGTGCCAGCAGGGGGGACAGGGGATCCTACGAGCAGTACTTC. Protein: CASRGDRGSYEQYF.

This rearrangement joins TRBV19 to TRBJ1-4, with D unresolved. The germline gives CDR1 LNHDA, CDR2 SQIVND (reference sequence). CDR3 length: 14 amino acids. The V gene lost 0 bases and the J gene lost 4 bases, with 6 bases spanning the gap. CDR3 sequence (DNA): TGTGCCAGTAGTATAGAGAGTTTTAATGAAAAACTGTTTTTT. Amino acid sequence: CASSIESFNEKLFF.

The chain recombines TRBV30 with TRBJ1-1, with 8 bases matching TRBD1. Germline V CDR1 and CDR2: GTSNPN, SVGIG (reference sequence). The CDR3 sequence is 15 residues long. Trimming at V came to 2 bases and at J to 3 bases, leaving 8 bases not matched to a gene. Here the CDR3 DNA reads TGTGCCTGGAGTAAGCAGGGGGCAATGTACACTGAAGCTTTCTTT. Encoded protein: CAWSKQGAMYTEAFF. The variable domain in full, with the rest retrieved from reference TRBV30 and TRBJ1-1, is SQTIHQWPATLVQPVGSPLSLECTVEGTSNPNLYWYRQAAGRGLQLLFYSVGIGQISSEVPQNLSASRPQDRQFILSSKKLLLSDSGFYLCAWSKQGAMYTEAFFGQGTRLTVV.